The sample holds many counts of the clone carrying this T cell receptor (beta chain). The target antigen is unknown. The sample is drawn from a study of neurological immune-mediated disorders. Germline CDR1 SGHTA, CDR2 FQGNSA. The CDR3 spans 17 residues. With 0 bases clipped from V and 3 bases from J, the junction kept 5 bases outside the gene matches. Findings of the study overall: The most TCR clonal expansion was seen in HTLV-1-associated myelopathy, whereas the least was seen in multiple sclerosis, below the level in healthy controls.

The sorted libraries were made from around 980,000 CD4+ or CD8+ T cells. A 10-nucleotide random UMI tagged transcripts in template-switch 5'RACE cDNA synthesis. From the 5' RACE reads, TCRdb called clonotypes with MiXCR, one entry per CDR3 protein. The sample has about 14,000 distinct CDR3 sequences; approximately 13% are singletons. The rearrangement links TRBV7-2 to TRBJ2-5; TRBD2 aligns across 12 bases. The source material was CD8+ T cells from blood. This clonotype originated in a female donor with HTLV-1-associated myelopathy (HAM/TSP). In DNA, the CDR3 is TGTGCCAGCAGCTTAGCGCCTTGGACTAGCGGGGAAGAGACCCAGTACTTC. This encodes CASSLAPWTSGEETQYF.